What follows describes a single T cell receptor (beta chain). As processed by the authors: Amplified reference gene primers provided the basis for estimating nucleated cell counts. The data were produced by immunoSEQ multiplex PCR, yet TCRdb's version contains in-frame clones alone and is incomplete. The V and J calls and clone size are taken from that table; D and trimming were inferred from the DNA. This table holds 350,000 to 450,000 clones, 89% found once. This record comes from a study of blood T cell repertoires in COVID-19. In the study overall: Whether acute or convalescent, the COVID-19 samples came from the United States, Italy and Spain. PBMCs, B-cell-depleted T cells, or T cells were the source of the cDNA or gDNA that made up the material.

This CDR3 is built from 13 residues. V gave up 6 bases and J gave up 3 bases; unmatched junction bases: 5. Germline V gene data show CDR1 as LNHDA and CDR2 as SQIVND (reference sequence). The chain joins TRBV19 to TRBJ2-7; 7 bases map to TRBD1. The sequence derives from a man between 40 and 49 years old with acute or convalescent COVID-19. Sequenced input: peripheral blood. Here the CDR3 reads CASSPTGNYEQYF. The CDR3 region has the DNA TGTGCCAGTAGCCCGACAGGGAACTACGAGCAGTACTTC.